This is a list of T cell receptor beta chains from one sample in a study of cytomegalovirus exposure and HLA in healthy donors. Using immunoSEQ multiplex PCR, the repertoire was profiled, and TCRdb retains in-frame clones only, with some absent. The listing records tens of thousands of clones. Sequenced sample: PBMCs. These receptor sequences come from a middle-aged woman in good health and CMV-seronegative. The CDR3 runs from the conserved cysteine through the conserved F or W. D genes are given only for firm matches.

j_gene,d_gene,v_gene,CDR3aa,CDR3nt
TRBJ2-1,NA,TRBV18,CASSPANGFYNEQFF,TGTGCCAGCTCACCAGCAAATGGCTTCTACAATGAGCAGTTCTTC
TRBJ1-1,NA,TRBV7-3,CASSFSRNTEAFF,TGTGCCAGCAGCTTTTCTAGGAACACTGAAGCTTTCTTT
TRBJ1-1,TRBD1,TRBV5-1,CASSLGQGIEAFF,TGCGCCAGCAGCCTCGGACAGGGTATAGAAGCTTTCTTT
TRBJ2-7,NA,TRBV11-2,CARSSGYEQYF,TGTGCCAGAAGCTCGGGCTACGAGCAGTACTTC
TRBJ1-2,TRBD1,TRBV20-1,CSARENRGYTF,TGCAGTGCTAGAGAAAACAGGGGTTACACCTTC
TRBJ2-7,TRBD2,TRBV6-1,CASSEEVSGSVYEQYF,TGTGCCAGCAGTGAAGAGGTTAGCGGGAGCGTCTACGAGCAGTACTTC
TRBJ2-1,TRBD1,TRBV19,CASTPWGTGGHVEQFF,TGTGCCAGTACCCCGTGGGGGACAGGGGGACATGTAGAGCAGTTCTTC
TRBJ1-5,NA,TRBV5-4,CASSPGVDQPQHF,TGTGCCAGCAGCCCGGGGGTGGATCAGCCCCAGCATTTT
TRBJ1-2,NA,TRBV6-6,CASGYQGGGYGYTF,TGTGCCAGCGGCTACCAGGGAGGTGGCTATGGCTACACCTTC
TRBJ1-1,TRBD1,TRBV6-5,CASRDRETNTEAFF,TGTGCCAGCCGGGACAGGGAAACCAACACTGAAGCTTTCTTT
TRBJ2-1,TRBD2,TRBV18,CASSPPTTSAPYNEQFF,TGTGCCAGCTCACCACCGACTACTAGCGCCCCCTACAATGAGCAGTTCTTC
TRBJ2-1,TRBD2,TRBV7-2,CASSRSGAYNEQFF,TGTGCCAGCAGCCGCAGCGGGGCGTACAATGAGCAGTTCTTC
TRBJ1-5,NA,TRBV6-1,CASRPPGGGNQPQHF,TGTGCCAGCAGACCCCCTGGGGGGGGCAATCAGCCCCAGCATTTT
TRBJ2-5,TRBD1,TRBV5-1,CASSYRQGQETQYF,TGCGCCAGCAGCTACAGACAGGGACAAGAGACCCAGTACTTC
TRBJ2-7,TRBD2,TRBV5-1,CASSGAGGLAYEQYF,TGCGCCAGCAGCGGAGCGGGAGGGCTCGCCTACGAGCAGTACTTC
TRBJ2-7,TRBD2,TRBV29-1,CSVVSGRAQYEQYF,TGCAGCGTTGTTAGCGGGAGGGCCCAGTACGAGCAGTACTTC
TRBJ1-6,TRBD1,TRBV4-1,CASSHTGDNSPLHF,TGCGCCAGCAGCCACACAGGGGATAATTCACCCCTCCACTTT
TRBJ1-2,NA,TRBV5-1,CASRPDSYGYTF,TGCGCCAGCAGACCCGACAGCTATGGCTACACCTTC
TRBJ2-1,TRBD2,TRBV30,CAWSSGTSAYNEQFF,TGTGCCTGGAGTTCCGGGACTAGCGCCTACAATGAGCAGTTCTTC
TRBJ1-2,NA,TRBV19,CASSTNREISYGYTF,TGTGCCAGTAGTACCAACAGGGAAATAAGCTATGGCTACACCTTC
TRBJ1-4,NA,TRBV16,CASRPTGSNEKLFF,TGTGCCAGCAGGCCCACAGGTTCTAATGAAAAACTGTTTTTT
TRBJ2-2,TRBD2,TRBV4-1,CASSQEMSRLAGNTGELFF,TGCGCCAGCAGCCAAGAAATGTCCCGACTAGCGGGAAACACCGGGGAGCTGTTTTTT
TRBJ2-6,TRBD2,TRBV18,CASSQVTSGSGANVLTF,TGTGCCAGCTCTCAGGTAACTAGCGGCTCTGGGGCCAACGTCCTGACTTTC
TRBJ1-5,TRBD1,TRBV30,CAWSAGTGFGNQPQHF,TGTGCCTGGAGTGCCGGGACAGGGTTCGGCAATCAGCCCCAGCATTTT
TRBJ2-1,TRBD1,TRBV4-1,CASSLLGQGYNEQFF,TGCGCCAGCAGCCTCTTGGGACAGGGTTACAATGAGCAGTTCTTC
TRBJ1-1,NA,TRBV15,CATSRDGWDMEAFF,TGTGCCACCAGCAGAGATGGCTGGGACATGGAAGCTTTCTTT
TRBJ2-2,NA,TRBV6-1,CASSEFLGPTGELFF,TGTGCCAGCAGTGAATTTCTGGGGCCCACCGGGGAGCTGTTTTTT